The TCR beta chain described here comes from a study of cytomegalovirus exposure and HLA in healthy donors (dated by TCRdb to 2017 to 2019). Background for the entire study: In an earlier analysis of under 750 of the donors, about 260 Gb of sequence data and 120 million or so unique TCR beta sequences from about 190 million T cells were reported. Donor age, sex, ethnicity and CMV serostatus were compiled alongside the repertoire data. An early release covering about 600 HLA-typed donors comprised about 300 gigabases of sequencing data and approximately 85 million unique TCR sequences. A separate validation cohort of 100 to 150 different subjects was used in addition to the 666-subject first cohort. Both class I and class II loci were covered by HLA typing, at four-digit resolution. A handful of DR-DQ haplotypes were handled as single units for association and clustering because linkage in the cohort was strong. The number of donors typed differed by locus, with roughly 629-640 for A, B, C, DRB1 and DQB1, roughly 520 for DQA1, about 610 for DPA1, and approximately 470 for DPB1. The study aimed to test whether signatures of past pathogen exposure could be identified by cataloging public T cell receptors. Across approximately 400 genotyped donors of the cohort, an average of roughly 250,000 unique TCR beta nucleotide sequences per donor were sequenced, and 15% to 20% of those sequences were non-productive. A later genetic analysis took genome-wide SNP genotypes for about three fifths of the 666 donors and used that subset as a discovery cohort. High-throughput TCR immunosequencing, statistical association of individual TCRs with disease status, and machine learning were combined to predict cytomegalovirus infection status. Every discovery cohort repertoire had been produced on one sequencing platform. A later analysis re-analyzed previously published TCR beta repertoires from 666 donors and added high-resolution HLA genotyping to study TCR occurrence patterns. Of the roughly 400 genotyped donors, approximately 83% fell in the genetic ancestry cluster associated with self-reported Caucasian donors. The study used immunosequencing to profile the T cell repertoires of 600 to 850 subjects and linked those repertoires to cytomegalovirus serostatus. In an earlier analysis of more than 550 of the donors, high-throughput TCR beta sequencing was used to judge whether each TCR beta V gene segment behaved as functional or pseudogenic. Rather than using new phenotypic data, the later analysis identified candidate immune exposures from TCR beta sequences and from how often those sequences occurred across donors. Summary of the overall study and its limitations: A cluster of highly shared sequence variants was judged likely to be a technical artifact of the sequencing pipeline. Most CMV-associated TCR beta chains appeared to be HLA-restricted in a later analysis, and the HLA associations seemed to be driven largely by CMV exposure. Because HLA typing was unavailable for some donors at each locus, only the typed subset was used in association tests. Cytomegalovirus status was reported to be diagnosed by the classifier with high specificity and sensitivity in both the original and validation cohorts. A later analysis associated about 17,000 TCR beta sequences with specific HLA alleles at a false discovery rate of 0.05. In an earlier analysis of some 500 of the donors, most TCR beta V segments appeared in productive rearrangements about 87% or about 30% of the time, broadly matching IMGT annotations. An association between a missense DCLRE1C variant and V-gene and J-gene trimming of TCR beta chains was found in a later genetic analysis and replicated in an independent cohort. According to the authors, the approach could potentially be generalized to other disease states and immunological phenotypes. A further reported finding was that TCR beta sequences accurately predicted the HLA-A and HLA-B alleles for most subjects in the first cohort. Compared with the roughly 700-donor mean, donors in an Asian-associated ancestry cluster had fewer N-insertions in productive TCRs, according to a later genetic analysis. In this cohort, only TCR beta chains were sequenced, and detectable features were limited by the absence of alpha or paired-chain data. For the cohort, immune exposure information was limited to CMV serostatus. In a later analysis, the rate of TCR association differed among HLA loci, with DRB1 alleles having the most associated TCRs and HLA-C alleles having the fewest. Because counts were too low, 15 to 20 rarely observed V segments, including chromosome 9 orphons, were excluded from the earlier analysis of under 650 of the donors. In vitro tests confirmed that a few of the cytomegalovirus-associated TCR beta chains recognize cytomegalovirus antigens. Some IMGT-functional V segments, including TRBV6-2 and TRBV6-3, could not be told apart with the 87-base-pair reads, so those segments were excluded. When HLA alleles, especially DR and DQ, strongly co-occurred, TCR associations were difficult to assign to individual alleles. Correlated functional status among segregating V segments might be attributable to linkage disequilibrium, but an unknown experimental factor could not be ruled out. The presence/absence analyses assumed that sequencing depth was roughly uniform across donors, and that assumption may not be true. Most TCR sequences were seen in very few donors, while some public TCRs were found in many individuals. In a later analysis, HLA-associated TCR beta chains showed more clonal expansion and lower generation probabilities than non-associated chains that were equally common. Several of the top co-occurrence clusters appeared to be linked to parvovirus B19, influenza, CMV and Epstein-Barr virus, according to a later analysis. A total of 150 to 200 TCR beta chains were listed by the study as associated with cytomegalovirus.

In total, just over 650 healthy bone marrow donors made up the cohort. Cohort members were all nominally healthy when sampled, although unrecorded immune exposures were likely present. The donor was CMV seronegative and was included in the group of around 320 seronegative cohort members. A peripheral blood sample was collected from each donor, and TCR beta sequencing was performed on peripheral blood mononuclear cells. Genomic DNA extraction from the blood cell samples was performed with the Qiagen DNeasy Blood Extraction Kit. Library method: the immunoSEQ multiplex PCR assay. For the multiplex PCR, a mixture combining 60 forward primers for TCR Vbeta segments and 13 reverse primers for TCR Jbeta segments was used. The CDR3 region of rearranged TCR beta genes was amplified from genomic DNA with a multiplex PCR assay. Amplified TCR beta libraries were sequenced as 87-base-pair reads on the Illumina HiSeq System. On the authors' methods: A later analysis counted tens of millions of unique TCR beta chains across the 666 repertoires, and around 9.9 million of these chains were shared by at least two donors. A nearest-neighbor algorithm error-corrected the raw reads and collapsed the reads into unique sequences, merging closely related sequences to remove PCR and sequencing errors. To assign V, D and J gene segments, CDR3 sequences were aligned to IMGT reference sequences. For a sequence to be retained, a match of at least six nucleotides to both a V gene segment and a J gene segment was required. A rearrangement was called productive if the CDR3 had no stop codons and remained in frame with V and J, and every other rearrangement was called non-productive. Following IMGT convention, CDR3 was defined as the stretch from the second conserved V-encoded cysteine up to the conserved J-encoded phenylalanine. In an earlier analysis of 500 to 650 of the donors, sequences lacking an unambiguous match to a single V gene segment were excluded. In an earlier analysis of a few hundred of the donors, V segments were called functional above 56.7% productive rearrangements and were called segregating when the between-donor standard deviation exceeded 5%. A statistical classification framework was built to diagnose cytomegalovirus status from the catalog of TCR beta chain sequences. In a later analysis, V and J genes were assigned by comparing TCR nucleotide sequences against IMGT/GENE-DB human TR gene sequences. In a later analysis, CDR3 sequences and most-parsimonious VDJ recombination scenarios were assigned using the TCRdist pipeline. In a later analysis, every TCR beta chain was defined by the combination of its CDR3 amino acid sequence and its V-gene family, and reads without a unique V-gene family were dropped. As a way to deal with suspected cross-contamination and a sequencing artifact, a later analysis dropped 640 or so nucleotide sequences that were highly shared and had low generation probability. For each public chain, a later analysis derived a clonal expansion index from normalized ranks of inferred template counts within each repertoire. A later analysis computed generation probabilities with a VDJ recombination model fitted to out-of-frame rearrangements, and checked the results against IGoR. Hypergeometric tests were used in a later analysis to score TCR-TCR, TCR-HLA and TCR-CMV co-occurrence, with a repertoire-size bias correction applied to the TCR pairs. False discovery rates were estimated in a later analysis by permuting HLA or CMV assignments 20 times. In a later analysis, co-occurring TCRs were grouped using DBSCAN, with TCRdist sequence similarity added in when clustering inside HLA-allele-positive subsets. Repertoires with fewer than 30,000 or more than 120,000 public chains were left out of co-occurrence clustering, as were five repertoires with anomalous nucleotide sharing. The immuneACCESS repertoire file appears here via TCRdb, limited to in-frame rearrangements. These files lack a portion of the clones; in checked studies, under half of the deficit traces to unresolved V genes, and the cause of the others is not known. D and trimming were read from the DNA, whereas the V and J calls and clone size are those reported in that table. This sample is represented by about 100,000 clones; roughly three quarters of them were singletons. Together, the top ten hold less than 2.5% of the sample.

The CDR3 holds 15 amino acids from the cysteine to the phenylalanine. The CDR3 DNA has 45 bases and is translated from base 1. The germline V gene gives CDR1 as SGHTA and CDR2 as FQGNSA. After removal of 5 bases from V and 2 bases from J, the junction retains 3 bases not matched to a gene. With respect to this clone: It lacks a known antigen. The input lacks base qualities; no much larger clone sits a single base away.

The V and J genes are TRBV7-2 and TRBJ2-1, and 10 bases in between align with TRBD1. Sequencing was done on a sample of PBMCs. This sequence was found in a man between 18 and 35 years old in good health and CMV-seronegative. The CDR3 protein is CASSPGQGTYNEQFF. The nucleotides read TGTGCCAGCAGCCCGGGACAGGGGACCTACAATGAGCAGTTCTTC.